This TCR beta chain was obtained from a study of shared clonotypes between healthy human individuals. For this clone: Its antigen is not known.

Trimming left V 2 bases short and J 10 bases short, with 14 bases between. The germline V gene has CDR1 MDHEN and CDR2 SYDVKM. CDR3 size: 14 residues. The study, taken as a whole, reports: For sorted subsets, rarefaction showed incomplete sequencing despite large depth.

Sequenced by immunoSEQ multiplex PCR; TCRdb stores in-frame clones only, minus some. This sample has some 1,400,000 clones, with about 96% found just once. This chain links TRBV28 with TRBJ1-4; a weak D match, TRBD1 (5 bases). The receptor was derived from a man aged 25-45 years in good health. The sequencing sample was made of naive CD4+ T cells sorted from blood. Subset in this sample: CD45RA+ positively selected. In DNA form, the CDR3 reads TGTGCCAGCAGTTTAAGTCGGTCGGGGGGAAAACTGTTTTTT. Protein product: CASSLSRSGGKLFF.